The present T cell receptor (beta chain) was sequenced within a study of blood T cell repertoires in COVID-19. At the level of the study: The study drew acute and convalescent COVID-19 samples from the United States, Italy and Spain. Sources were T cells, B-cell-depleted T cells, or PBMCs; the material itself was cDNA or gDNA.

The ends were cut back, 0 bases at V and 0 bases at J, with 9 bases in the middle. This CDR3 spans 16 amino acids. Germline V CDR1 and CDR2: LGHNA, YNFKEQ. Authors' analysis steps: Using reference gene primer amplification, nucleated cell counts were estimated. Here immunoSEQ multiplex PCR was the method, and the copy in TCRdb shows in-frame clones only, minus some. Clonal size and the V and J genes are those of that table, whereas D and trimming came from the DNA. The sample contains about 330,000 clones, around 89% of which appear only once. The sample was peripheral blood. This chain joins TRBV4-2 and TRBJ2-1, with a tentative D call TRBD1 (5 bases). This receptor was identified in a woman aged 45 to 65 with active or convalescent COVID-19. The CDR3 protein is CASSQDWGTSYNEQFF. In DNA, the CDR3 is TGTGCCAGCAGCCAAGATTGGGGCACCTCCTACAATGAGCAGTTCTTC.